This TCR beta chain was found in a study of sequential checkpoint blockade in melanoma. Study information: Patients were randomized 1:1 to nivolumab-then-ipilimumab or ipilimumab-then-nivolumab first-line. After both sequences, patients received maintenance nivolumab.

Treatment here: randomized to nivolumab then ipilimumab (arm A) or the reverse (arm B). No patient had prior DNA-damaging chemotherapy. Sorted cells were live CD3+CD8+, lacking CD19 and CD56, from PBMCs. Here immunoSEQ multiplex PCR was the method, and the copy in TCRdb shows in-frame clones only, minus some. The data show some 19,000 clones, approximately 74% seen once. The CDR3 runs 14 residues. CDR1 is SGHVS and CDR2 is FQNEAQ in the germline V gene. V lost 1 base to trimming and J lost 3 bases, with 9 bases between them. This sequence originates from a human donor with melanoma. The chain has TRBV7-8 and TRBJ1-1; the D gene is possibly TRBD1 (5 bases). The material was CD8+ T cells sorted from blood (inferred from file names), obtained from a patient given nivolumab and ipilimumab in sequence. CDR3 sequence (DNA): TGTGCCAGCAGCTTAGGGGCCAGGGACACTGAAGCTTTCTTT. It codes for CASSLGARDTEAFF. Complete variable domain (other parts from reference TRBV7-8 and TRBJ1-1): GAGVSQSPRYKVAKRGQDVALRCDPISGHVSLFWYQQALGQGPEFLTYFQNEAQLDKSGLPSDRFFAERPEGSVSTLKIQRTQQEDSAVYLCASSLGARDTEAFFGQGTRLTVV.